The 2 T cell receptor beta chains in this list originate from one sample, sequenced in a study of shared clonotypes between healthy human individuals. CD8 cells classed as naive were CD45RO-negative and positively selected for CCR7, excluding terminally differentiated effector memory CD45RA+ cells. Method: immunoSEQ multiplex PCR; TCRdb's copy keeps in-frame clones and lacks some. The data contain 1.5 million to 2.5 million clones, approximately 94% of them singletons. The sample comprised naive CD8+ T cells sorted from blood. The receptors originated from a man between 18 and 29 years old in good health.

V and J are TRBV6-1 and TRBJ2-7, with TRBD1 as a possible D gene (6 bases). The length of the CDR3 is 15 residues. CDR1 and CDR2 (germline): MNHNS, SASEGT. Between the trimmed V and J ends, which lost 3 bases and 2 bases, there was a span of 14 bases. CDR3 DNA sequence: TGTGCCAGCAGTGAGCCTTTCAGGGGACCCTACGAGCAGTACTTC. As protein: CASSEPFRGPYEQYF.

This rearrangement joins TRBV5-1 to TRBJ2-7, with TRBD1 matching 9 bases. This CDR3 is 15 amino acids long. V gave up 4 bases and J gave up 5 bases; unmatched junction bases: 10. CDR1 SGHRS and CDR2 YFSETQ come from the germline V gene. CDR3 amino acids: CASSISPGQGDEQYF. The CDR3 DNA is TGCGCCAGCAGCATATCCCCGGGACAGGGCGACGAGCAGTACTTC.